These 17 T cell receptor beta chains were sequenced from one sample in a study of response to subunit inactivated influenza vaccine (dated by TCRdb to 2016 to 2019). Receptors were amplified or captured by RT-PCR. The sample was run on an Illumina HiSeq 2500. TCRdb ran its own pipeline on the public reads, namely fastp trimming at Q25 and MiXCR clone calling, and kept in-frame beta chains. Records with the same CDR3 protein are collapsed into one entry carrying the most frequent genes and DNA. Present in this sample are around 650,000 distinct CDR3 sequences, 15% to 18% of which were seen just once. Together, the top ten hold 11% of the sample. Sequenced material: PBMCs from blood, taken less than 13 days after vaccination. Receptor source: a man over 45 who received an inactivated influenza vaccine. Donor details come from another sample of the same person, matched by shared clones.

The table lists this clonotype with a few counts. The chain has TRBV14 and TRBJ1-1, with 8 bases lining up with TRBD1. Germline CDR1 reads SGHDN; CDR2 reads FVKESK. This CDR3 is 19 amino acids long. V gave up 1 base and J gave up 1 base; unmatched junction bases: 14. This CDR3 reads CASSQGPRTGRIPNTEAFF. The DNA for the CDR3 is TGTGCCAGCAGCCAAGGCCCCCGGACAGGGAGAATTCCGAACACTGAAGCTTTCTTT.

In its sample, this clonotype was seen a few times. V is TRBV15 and J is TRBJ2-1; 9 nucleotides align to TRBD2. CDR1 and CDR2 from the germline V gene are LNHNV and YYDKDF (reference sequence). J gave up 7 bases and V 0 bases, and 7 bases lay outside the gene matches. The CDR3 is made up of 16 amino acids. The CDR3 sequence: CATSREGTSPFNEQFF. As DNA, the CDR3 is TGTGCCACCAGCAGAGAGGGGACTAGCCCTTTTAATGAGCAGTTCTTC.

This chain joins TRBV7-9 and TRBJ1-2, with D possibly matching TRBD1 (6 bases). The CDR3 is made up of 13 amino acids. Germline CDR1 and CDR2: SEHNR and FQNEAQ (reference sequence). V was shortened by 7 bases and J by 7 bases, with 16 bases between the two germline ends. DNA of the CDR3: TGTGCCAGCACCCCGGACAGTGGTCGTGGCTACACCTTC. Amino acids: CASTPDSGRGYTF.

This clonotype was detected a few times. The V and J genes are TRBV28 and TRBJ2-5, with 8 bases identical to TRBD1. V shed 1 base, J shed 5 bases, and the junction held 9 bases outside the gene matches. CDR1 is MDHEN, CDR2 SYDVKM, per germline. CDR3 length equals 16 residues. CDR3 nucleotide sequence: TGTGCCAGCAGTTTATTAGCCAGGGGGCGAAGTGAGACCCAGTACTTC. The encoded protein is CASSLLARGRSETQYF. Using reference TRBV28 and TRBJ2-5 for the parts outside the CDR3, the full variable domain is DVKVTQSSRYLVKRTGEKVFLECVQDMDHENMFWYRQDPGLGLRLIYFSYDVKMKEKGDIPEGYSVSREKKERFSLILESASTNQTSMYLCASSLLARGRSETQYFGPGTRLLVL.

This clonotype was detected ten times or more. The rearrangement uses TRBV12-3 or TRBV12-4 and TRBJ2-1, with 10 nucleotides matching TRBD1. The J segment lost 5 bases and the V segment lost 3 bases, leaving 10 bases of the junction unmatched. The CDR3 totals 17 residues. In DNA, the CDR3 is TGTGCCAGCAGTTTCGGGGGTTGGGGACAGGGGAACAATGAGCAGTTCTTC. It translates to CASSFGGWGQGNNEQFF.

Only a few counts were recorded for this clonotype. V is TRBV20-1 and J is TRBJ2-2, with D uncertain. This CDR3 spans 14 amino acids. Germline assignment: CDR1 DFQATT and CDR2 SNEGSKA (reference sequence). The V and J ends lost 0 bases and 6 bases respectively, with 11 bases between them. CDR3 bases: TGCAGTGCTAGAGAGCTGTACAGAGCCGGGGAGCTGTTTTTT. It yields the protein CSARELYRAGELFF.

In its sample, this clonotype was seen a few times. The chain combines TRBV29-1 with TRBJ1-2; 11 bases fit TRBD1. Germline loops: CDR1 SQVTM, CDR2 ANQGSEA. V shed 7 bases, J shed 4 bases, and the junction held 5 bases outside the gene matches. The CDR3 is 13 residues long. The CDR3 sequence is CSARTGGGYGYTF. The CDR3 nucleotides are TGCAGCGCTCGGACAGGGGGCGGCTATGGCTACACCTTC.

This clonotype was detected a few times. The chain has TRBV12-3 or TRBV12-4 and TRBJ2-4; D is tentatively TRBD1 or TRBD2 (5 bases each). Trimming took off 5 bases at V and 9 bases at J, with 17 bases between the two ends. This CDR3 contains 14 residues. The CDR3 reads CASSPGTPPRIQYF. The CDR3 bases are TGTGCCAGCAGTCCCGGGACCCCCCCTCGCATTCAGTACTTC.

V and J are TRBV11-2 and TRBJ2-3; a possible D gene is TRBD1 (6 bases). Trimming stripped 2 bases from V and 4 bases from J, with 19 bases between. Per germline, CDR1 SGHAT and CDR2 FQNNGV. The CDR3 is made up of 17 amino acids. The CDR3, as DNA: TGTGCCAGCAGCTTACGCAACAGGGTAATAATCGCAGATACGCAGTATTTT. Translating gives CASSLRNRVIIADTQYF.

This clonotype appeared many times. V usage is TRBV4-3 and J usage is TRBJ2-4, with D possibly TRBD2 on 5 matching bases. CDR3 length: 15 residues. Trimming pared 0 bases from V and 0 bases from J, leaving 6 bases between. CDR1 is LGHNA and CDR2 is YSLEER in the germline V gene. The CDR3 DNA follows: TGCGCCAGCAGCCAAGATGGACTAGCCAAAAACATTCAGTACTTC. This sequence encodes CASSQDGLAKNIQYF.

This clonotype occurred a few times. The chain employs TRBV13 and TRBJ2-7; D is unclear. The germline gives CDR1 PRHDT, CDR2 FYEKMQ (reference sequence). The V and J ends lost 5 bases and 7 bases respectively, with 15 bases between them. This CDR3 is 13 amino acids long. The CDR3 loop reads CASSPPGAGEQYF. DNA for the CDR3: TGTGCCAGCAGCCCGCCGGGCGCCGGAGAGCAGTACTTC.

The chain couples TRBV5-4 to TRBJ2-3; 10 bases match TRBD2. The CDR3 consists of 15 residues. Trimming removed 4 bases from V and 4 bases from J; junction bases left unmatched: 6. CDR1 and CDR2 from the germline V gene are SGHNT and YYREEE (reference sequence). The CDR3 nucleotides read TGTGCCAGCAGCGGAGCGGGGGGGCATGCAGATACGCAGTATTTT. It yields the protein CASSGAGGHADTQYF.

This clonotype was picked up a small number of times. The chain employs TRBV20-1 and TRBJ2-5; TRBD1 matches at 7 bases. This CDR3 comprises 13 residues. Germline V gene data show CDR1 as DFQATT and CDR2 as SNEGSKA (reference sequence). J gave up 4 bases and V 3 bases, and 5 bases lay outside the gene matches. Here the CDR3 reads CSASGTAAETQYF. In DNA, the CDR3 is TGCAGTGCTAGTGGGACAGCCGCAGAGACCCAGTACTTC.

In this sample, this clonotype turned up a few times. This sequence joins TRBV19 and TRBJ2-7; TRBD1 or TRBD2 may be the D gene (5 bases each). The V and J ends lost 6 bases and 6 bases respectively, with 15 bases between them. The CDR3 runs 13 residues. Germline CDR1 LNHDA, CDR2 SQIVND (reference sequence). The CDR3 nucleotides are TGTGCCAGTAGCTACTCTAGGGACGCCGAGCAGTACTTC. As protein: CASSYSRDAEQYF.

V gene TRBV29-1 combines with J gene TRBJ2-2; 7 positions agree with TRBD1. CDR1 and CDR2 (germline): SQVTM, ANQGSEA. J gave up 6 bases and V 7 bases, and 11 bases lay outside the gene matches. This CDR3 is built from 14 residues. The CDR3 is CSAKTGIGAGELFF. The CDR3 coding sequence is TGCAGCGCCAAGACAGGGATTGGGGCCGGGGAGCTGTTTTTT.

The chain recombines TRBV4-2 with TRBJ2-3; 9 positions match TRBD2. The germline gives CDR1 LGHNA, CDR2 YNFKEQ. Unmatched junction bases numbered 5, after V lost 5 bases and J lost 2 bases. There are 15 residues in the CDR3. Here the CDR3 reads CASSIAGATTDTQYF. Here the CDR3 DNA reads TGTGCCAGCAGCATAGCGGGGGCGACCACAGATACGCAGTATTTT.

This clonotype was picked up a small number of times. The chain joins TRBV7-9 to TRBJ2-5; no clear D. The CDR3 contains 14 residues. Trimming pared 7 bases from V and 2 bases from J, leaving 14 bases between. The V gene's germline CDR1 is SEHNR and CDR2 FQNEAQ (reference sequence). The CDR3 is CASTSGYGQETQYF. The CDR3 DNA reads as TGTGCCAGCACCTCAGGATATGGACAAGAGACCCAGTACTTC.